Presented here are 27 T cell receptor beta chains from one specimen sequenced in a study of OX40 agonist ivuxolimab in advanced cancers. TCRdb's table, derived via immunoSEQ multiplex PCR, lists solely in-frame clones and lacks some. The table includes 50,000 or so clones, 80% to 95% detected once. Here the sequenced sample was CD4+ or CD8+ T cells sorted from blood, taken in a trial of the OX40 agonist ivuxolimab. These receptors were taken from an adult with an advanced solid tumor such as melanoma, head and neck, liver or kidney cancer.

The V and J genes are TRBV6-6 and TRBJ2-4; 7 bases are a match to TRBD1. This CDR3 has 16 residues. V lost 7 bases to trimming and J lost 0 bases; unmatched junction nucleotides: 9. Germline lookup yields CDR1 MNHNY and CDR2 SVGAGI (reference sequence). The CDR3 DNA reads TGTGCCAGCAACGTTCGGACAGGAGAAGCCAAAAACATTCAGTACTTC. Translated: CASNVRTGEAKNIQYF.

This clone has a handful of counts. The chain has TRBV5-4 and TRBJ1-2; 8 bases are a match to TRBD1. The ends lost 5 bases at V and 6 bases at J; junction bases unmatched: 6. Germline V gene lookup returns CDR1 SGHNT and CDR2 YYREEE (reference sequence). The CDR3 covers 13 residues. The CDR3 region is CASSSQGEDGYTF. CDR3 bases: TGTGCCAGCAGTTCACAGGGGGAGGATGGCTACACCTTC.

This chain uses TRBV6-1 with TRBJ2-5, with 7 bases identical to TRBD2. Germline V gene sequence: CDR1 MNHNS, CDR2 SASEGT. The CDR3 sequence is 13 residues long. Trimming removed 8 bases from V and 5 bases from J; junction bases left unmatched: 8. DNA for the CDR3: TGTGCCAGCCACCCGACTAGCTCGGAGACCCAGTACTTC. It codes for CASHPTSSETQYF.

In this sample, this clone turned up once. The rearrangement links TRBV7-2 to TRBJ1-6, with 11 bases that match TRBD1. Unmatched junction bases numbered 3, after V lost 6 bases and J lost 11 bases. CDR3 length: 13 residues. The V gene's germline CDR1 is SGHTA and CDR2 FQGNSA. The CDR3 nucleotides are TGTGCCAGCAGTCGGGACAGGGGGACACCCCTCCACTTT. Translated: CASSRDRGTPLHF.

The V gene is TRBV19, the J gene TRBJ1-4, with 7 bases that match TRBD1. The CDR3 sequence is 15 residues long. The ends lost 5 bases at V and 5 bases at J; junction bases unmatched: 8. Germline CDR1 is LNHDA and CDR2 is SQIVND (reference sequence). CDR3 sequence: CASSPRDRLNEKLFF. Written as DNA, the CDR3 is TGTGCCAGTAGTCCCCGGGACAGACTGAATGAAAAACTGTTTTTT.

The chain has TRBV19 and TRBJ2-7, with 7 nucleotides matching TRBD1. V shed 3 bases and J 0 bases; nucleotides not matched to a gene: 5. CDR1 is LNHDA and CDR2 is SQIVND in the germline V gene (reference sequence). This CDR3 is built from 15 residues. DNA of the CDR3: TGTGCCAGTAGTATTGGCGAGGGGGCCTCCTACGAGCAGTACTTC. As protein: CASSIGEGASYEQYF.

This clone was found once. The V gene is TRBV2, the J gene TRBJ2-1; 10 bases agree with TRBD2. This CDR3 has 18 amino acids. Germline V lookup: CDR1 SNHLY, CDR2 FYNNEI. J lost 6 bases, V lost 8 bases, and 19 bases had no gene match. The CDR3 region is CASGGVAGGPTSSNEQFF. The CDR3 DNA is TGTGCCAGCGGAGGGGTAGCGGGGGGACCTACTTCGAGCAATGAGCAGTTCTTC.

The chain combines TRBV9 with TRBJ1-5, with D tentatively TRBD1 (6 bases). Germline V lookup: CDR1 SGDLS, CDR2 YYNGEE. CDR3 length: 17 residues. Trimming pared 4 bases from V and 0 bases from J, leaving 17 bases between. The CDR3 region has the DNA TGTGCCAGCAGCCAACTGGACAGACCCTATAGCAATCAGCCCCAGCATTTT. Encoded protein: CASSQLDRPYSNQPQHF.

The chain employs TRBV2 and TRBJ1-1, with 9 bases lining up with TRBD1. Looked up from germline, CDR1 is SNHLY and CDR2 is FYNNEI. The CDR3 has 15 residues. V dropped 5 bases and J dropped 2; count of bases not matched to a gene: 6. In DNA form, the CDR3 reads TGTGCCAGCAGTATCGGGACAGGGATCAACACTGAAGCTTTCTTT. As protein: CASSIGTGINTEAFF.

CDR3 in amino acids: CASSLASSGANVLTF. The CDR3 DNA sequence: TGCGCCAGCAGCTTGGCCTCGAGCGGAGCCAACGTCCTGACTTTC. The chain joins TRBV5-1 to TRBJ2-6, with D possibly being TRBD2 (5 bases). Trimming removed 0 bases from V and 7 bases from J, with 11 bases in between. Germline V CDR1 and CDR2: SGHRS, YFSETQ. The CDR3 has 15 residues.

This sequence joins TRBV29-1 and TRBJ1-3, with D perhaps matching TRBD1 (6 bases). Germline V gene sequence: CDR1 SQVTM, CDR2 ANQGSEA. V lost 5 bases and J 8 bases, leaving 16 bases between the germline ends. This CDR3 region has 13 residues. This CDR3 is CSVITGYRDTIYF. The DNA for the CDR3 is TGCAGCGTTATCACAGGGTACAGAGACACCATATATTTT.

V gene TRBV5-5 combines with J gene TRBJ2-2, with a weak D call TRBD2 (5 bases). The CDR3 runs to 15 residues. Germline CDR1 SGHKS, CDR2 YYEKEE (reference sequence). Trimming took 1 base from V and 5 from J, leaving 12 bases between them. This CDR3 is CASSLRVRETGELFF. The DNA for the CDR3 is TGTGCCAGCAGCTTGCGGGTGAGGGAAACCGGGGAGCTGTTTTTT.

This rearrangement joins TRBV28 to TRBJ1-5; TRBD1 aligns across 7 bases. The CDR3 spans 14 residues. Per germline, CDR1 MDHEN and CDR2 SYDVKM. J was trimmed by 4 bases and V by 2 bases; bases with no gene match: 2. DNA of the CDR3: TGTGCCAGCAGTTTAGCCAGGGGGAATCAGCCCCAGCATTTT. It translates to CASSLARGNQPQHF.

The V call is TRBV7-2, the J call TRBJ2-2, with D maybe TRBD1 (6 bases). The germline V and J ends were trimmed by 5 bases and 2 bases, with 9 bases remaining between them. CDR1 is SGHTA, CDR2 FQGNSA, per germline. This CDR3 region has 14 residues. The CDR3 loop is CASSRDTNTGELFF. CDR3 DNA sequence: TGTGCCAGCAGCCGGGACACCAACACCGGGGAGCTGTTTTTT.

V is TRBV15 and J is TRBJ2-5; D gene ambiguous. There are 15 residues in the CDR3. From germline, CDR1 is LNHNV and CDR2 YYDKDF (reference sequence). Trimming stripped 0 bases from V and 2 bases from J, with 10 bases between. The CDR3 DNA is TGTGCCACCAGCAGAGACATTACAGCGCAAGAGACCCAGTACTTC. Its protein is CATSRDITAQETQYF. The full variable domain, in which reference TRBV15 and TRBJ2-5 provide the parts outside the CDR3, is DAMVIQNPRYQVTQFGKPVTLSCSQTLNHNVMYWYQQKSSQAPKLLFHYYDKDFNNEADTPDNFQSRRPNTSFCFLDIRSPGLGDTAMYLCATSRDITAQETQYFGPGTRLLVL.

This chain links TRBV6-4 with TRBJ2-6, with 7 bases fitting TRBD1. This CDR3 comprises 14 residues. The junction had 0 bases not matched to a gene; V was cut back by 6 bases and J by 1 base. Germline V gene data show CDR1 as MRHNA and CDR2 as SNTAGT. The CDR3 loop is CASRTGSGANVLTF. CDR3 nucleotides: TGTGCCAGCAGGACAGGGTCTGGGGCCAACGTCCTGACTTTC.

The J gene is TRBJ2-3, the V gene TRBV27; 7 bases align to TRBD1. The CDR3 is 13 amino acids. Germline lookup yields CDR1 MNHEY and CDR2 SMNVEV (reference sequence). Trimming cost V 4 bases and J 5 bases; bases outside gene matches: 3. CDR3 DNA sequence: TGTGCCAGCAGTTCCGACAGGGAAGATACGCAGTATTTT. This encodes CASSSDREDTQYF.

The rearrangement links TRBV15 to TRBJ1-4; D remains unclear. The ends were cut back, 7 bases at V and 3 bases at J, with 12 bases in the middle. CDR1 is LNHNV and CDR2 is YYDKDF in the germline V gene (reference sequence). The CDR3 totals 14 residues. CDR3: CATTSPSPNEKLFF. The CDR3 nucleotides read TGTGCCACCACCAGTCCTTCCCCTAATGAAAAACTGTTTTTT.

This sequence joins TRBV5-1 and TRBJ2-5, with TRBD2 identical over 7 bases. The end of the DNA is better explained by TRBJ2-7, so the J call may be wrong. Germline lookup yields CDR1 SGHRS and CDR2 YFSETQ. The CDR3 is made up of 15 amino acids. CDR3 bases: TGCGCCAGCAGCTTTGGGCCTGTGGGGGGGGACGAGCAGTACTTC. Translated, it gives CASSFGPVGGDEQYF.

This clone showed up just once. The rearrangement uses TRBV5-1 and TRBJ1-6, with a possible D match to TRBD1 (5 bases). The CDR3 length is 15 residues. Germline V gene data show CDR1 as SGHRS and CDR2 as YFSETQ. V was pared by 0 bases and J by 7 bases, with 11 bases between. CDR3 region: CASSLEGRVNSPLHF. Written as DNA, the CDR3 is TGCGCCAGCAGCTTGGAAGGCAGGGTCAATTCACCCCTCCACTTT. The full variable domain, in which reference TRBV5-1 and TRBJ1-6 provide the parts outside the CDR3, is KAGVTQTPRYLIKTRGQQVTLSCSPISGHRSVSWYQQTPGQGLQFLFEYFSETQRNKGNFPGRFSGRQFSNSRSEMNVSTLELGDSALYLCASSLEGRVNSPLHFGNGTRLTVT.

The chain recombines TRBV6-6 with TRBJ1-1; no reliable D call. This CDR3 is built from 12 residues. V lost 5 bases, J lost 3 bases, and 7 bases lay in between. Germline V gene data show CDR1 as MNHNY and CDR2 as SVGAGI (reference sequence). The CDR3 region has the DNA TGTGCCAGCAGTCCAGAGGACACTGAAGCTTTCTTT. Translated, it gives CASSPEDTEAFF.

The V gene is TRBV27, the J gene TRBJ2-3; D ambiguous. Germline V gene data show CDR1 as MNHEY and CDR2 as SMNVEV (reference sequence). The V end was cut by 6 bases, the J end by 2 bases, with 15 bases between. This CDR3 comprises 15 residues. The CDR3 DNA sequence: TGTGCCAGCAGCTTAGCTGGATTCGACACAGATACGCAGTATTTT. It codes for CASSLAGFDTDTQYF.

The chain couples TRBV10-3 to TRBJ2-5, with 8 bases identical to TRBD1. CDR3 length equals 10 residues. The germline V gene has CDR1 ENHRY and CDR2 SYGVKD. This CDR3 reads CAMQGATQYF. The CDR3 DNA sequence: TGTGCGATGCAGGGGGCGACCCAGTACTTC.

The rearrangement joins TRBV28 to TRBJ2-1; TRBD2 matches at 7 bases. The trim removed 1 base at V and 2 bases at J, leaving 11 bases unmatched. The CDR3 length is 18 residues. The germline CDR1 and CDR2 sequences are MDHEN and SYDVKM. CDR3 sequence reads: CASSLFRSSGVPYNEQFF. DNA for the CDR3: TGTGCCAGCAGTTTATTCCGGTCTAGCGGTGTCCCCTACAATGAGCAGTTCTTC.

A few counts support this clone. V gene TRBV27 combines with J gene TRBJ2-1, with 7 positions matching TRBD2. The CDR3 is 15 amino acids. Trimming removed 3 bases from V and 4 bases from J; junction bases left unmatched: 6. The germline V gene encodes CDR1 MNHEY and CDR2 SMNVEV (reference sequence). Here the CDR3 DNA reads TGTGCCAGCAGTTTCGGGCTAGCGGTGTACAATGAGCAGTTCTTC. Its protein product is CASSFGLAVYNEQFF.

CDR3 sequence: CASGNQPQHF. CDR3 DNA: TGTGCCAGCGGCAATCAGCCCCAGCATTTT. This chain joins TRBV27 and TRBJ1-5; unclear D gene. Germline V gene data show CDR1 as MNHEY and CDR2 as SMNVEV (reference sequence). The ends were cut back, 8 bases at V and 2 bases at J, with 1 base in the middle. This CDR3 has 10 amino acids.

V gene TRBV2 combines with J gene TRBJ2-2, with 14 bases fitting TRBD2. V dropped 6 bases and J dropped 10; count of bases not matched to a gene: 4. The length of the CDR3 is 14 residues. Germline V CDR1 and CDR2: SNHLY, FYNNEI. The CDR3: CASRGLAGATELFF. The CDR3 DNA sequence: TGTGCCAGCAGGGGACTAGCGGGAGCGACGGAGCTGTTTTTT. Based on the CDR3 plus reference TRBV2 and TRBJ2-2, the full variable domain is EPEVTQTPSHQVTQMGQEVILRCVPISNHLYFYWYRQILGQKVEFLVSFYNNEISEKSEIFDDQFSVERPDGSNFTLKIRSTKLEDSAMYFCASRGLAGATELFFGEGSRLTVL.